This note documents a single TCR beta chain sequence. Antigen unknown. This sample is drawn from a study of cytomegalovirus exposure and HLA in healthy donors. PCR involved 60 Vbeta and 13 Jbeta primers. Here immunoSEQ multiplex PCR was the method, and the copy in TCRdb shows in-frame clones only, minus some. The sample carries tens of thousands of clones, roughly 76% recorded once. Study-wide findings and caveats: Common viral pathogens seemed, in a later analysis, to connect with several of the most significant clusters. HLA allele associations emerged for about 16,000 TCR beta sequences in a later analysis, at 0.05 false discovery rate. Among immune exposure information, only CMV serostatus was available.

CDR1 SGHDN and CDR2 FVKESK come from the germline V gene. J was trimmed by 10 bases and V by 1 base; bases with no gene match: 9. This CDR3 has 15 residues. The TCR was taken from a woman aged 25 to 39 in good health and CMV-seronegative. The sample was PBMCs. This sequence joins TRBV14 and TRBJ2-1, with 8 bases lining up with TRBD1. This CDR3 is CASSQGQGTFQEQFF. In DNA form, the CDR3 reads TGTGCCAGCAGCCAAGGACAGGGGACGTTCCAGGAGCAGTTCTTC.